Listed below are T cell receptor beta chains from one sample, sequenced in a study of blood T cell repertoires in COVID-19. Measured with immunoSEQ multiplex PCR; TCRdb has only the in-frame clones, and not every one. The sample lists approximately 92,000 clones; roughly 72% were seen once. Material for sequencing was peripheral blood. These receptor sequences come from a woman in her sixties or seventies in a cohort sampled during active or convalescent COVID-19. The CDR3 runs from the conserved cysteine through the conserved F or W. A D gene is named only where the DNA matches it firmly. Clone size is given for some rows only: seen once, a few or many times, or a class if the clone is expanded.

cdr3_nt,cdr3_aa,j_call,clone_size,cdr3_length,v_call,d_call
TGTGCCAGCAGTGAAGTCAGGGTAGTCTATGGCTACACCTTC,CASSEVRVVYGYTF,TRBJ1-2,NA,14,TRBV6-1,NA
TGCGCCAGCAGCTTTGAGGGCACCACAGATACGCAGTATTTT,CASSFEGTTDTQYF,TRBJ2-3,NA,14,TRBV5-1,NA
TGCGCCAGCAGGGGGGCTCTAAGCTCCTACAATGAGCAGTTCTTC,CASRGALSSYNEQFF,TRBJ2-1,NA,15,TRBV5-1,NA
TGTGCCAGCAGTTACTCGACAGGGTGGAACACTGAAGCTTTCTTT,CASSYSTGWNTEAFF,TRBJ1-1,many,15,TRBV6-5,TRBD1
TGTGCCAGTAGCCTATACGGGGGGTCGCAAGAGACCCAGTACTTC,CASSLYGGSQETQYF,TRBJ2-5,NA,15,TRBV9,TRBD2
TGTGCCAGCAGTGAAAGGGACAGGGCTAGGCGTGGCTACACCTTC,CASSERDRARRGYTF,TRBJ1-2,NA,15,TRBV27,TRBD1
TGTGCCAGCAGCGCATATCCCCTCAGGGGAAGAGAAGAGACCCAGTACTTC,CASSAYPLRGREETQYF,TRBJ2-5,NA,17,TRBV9,NA
TGTGCCAGCAGCCCGGACAGTAGTGTGATCTACGAGCAGTACTTC,CASSPDSSVIYEQYF,TRBJ2-7,NA,15,TRBV9,NA
TGCGCCAGCAGCCCGACAGGGGGCACAGATACGCAGTATTTT,CASSPTGGTDTQYF,TRBJ2-3,few,14,TRBV5-1,TRBD1
TGTGCCAGCAGCTTACCTGGGGGACAGGAGTACAATGAGCAGTTCTTC,CASSLPGGQEYNEQFF,TRBJ2-1,few,16,TRBV5-4,TRBD1
TGTGCCAGCAGCCAAGCACAGGGGGCCTGGGGCTACACCTTC,CASSQAQGAWGYTF,TRBJ1-2,few,14,TRBV7-9,TRBD1
TGTGCCAGCAGTTACCCCTTACGTCCGGGTTACAATGAGCAGTTCTTC,CASSYPLRPGYNEQFF,TRBJ2-1,NA,16,TRBV6-6,NA
TGTGCCAGCAGCTTAGAGGGCTATGGCTACACCTTC,CASSLEGYGYTF,TRBJ1-2,NA,12,TRBV5-4,NA
TGTGCCAGCAGACCCGAGCTACCGGAGACCCAGTACTTC,CASRPELPETQYF,TRBJ2-5,once,13,TRBV6-5,NA
TGTGCCAGCAGGCGCGGGGGGCGTGAGACCCAGTACTTC,CASRRGGRETQYF,TRBJ2-5,NA,13,TRBV6-6,TRBD2
TGTGCCAGCAGCTGGGTACGGGGTACAGATACGCAGTATTTT,CASSWVRGTDTQYF,TRBJ2-3,NA,14,TRBV5-5,NA
TGTGCCAGCAAAGGAACCGACAGGTATGGCTACACCTTC,CASKGTDRYGYTF,TRBJ1-2,NA,13,TRBV6-5,NA
TGTGCCAGCAGCCCTCCGACAGGATTTTCTGGGGCCAACGTCCTGACTTTC,CASSPPTGFSGANVLTF,TRBJ2-6,NA,17,TRBV7-3,NA
TGCGCCAGCAGCTTGGAAGGGGCGAATAATTCACCCCTCCACTTT,CASSLEGANNSPLHF,TRBJ1-6,NA,15,TRBV5-1,NA
TGTGCCAGCAGCCAAGTGGTCGGTATGAATAATTCACCCCTCCACTTT,CASSQVVGMNNSPLHF,TRBJ1-6,NA,16,TRBV4-2,NA
TGTGCCAGCAGGCGGCGGGGCCAAGAGACCCAGTACTTC,CASRRRGQETQYF,TRBJ2-5,NA,13,TRBV27,NA
TGCGCCAGCAGCCCCCGGGACAGTCCCTACGAGCAGTACTTC,CASSPRDSPYEQYF,TRBJ2-7,NA,14,TRBV5-1,TRBD1
TGTGCCAGCAGCGTCGGAGGGACCCTCGGTGGAAACACCATATATTTT,CASSVGGTLGGNTIYF,TRBJ1-3,few,16,TRBV9,NA
TGTGCCTGGATAGGACAGGGGGCGAGTGGCACTGAAGCTTTCTTT,CAWIGQGASGTEAFF,TRBJ1-1,NA,15,TRBV30,TRBD1
TGTGCCACCAGCAGAGATCGTCACAGGGGGGTCGAGCAGTACTTC,CATSRDRHRGVEQYF,TRBJ2-7,NA,15,TRBV15,TRBD1
TGTGCCTGGAGTGTACTGAATGAGCAGTTCTTC,CAWSVLNEQFF,TRBJ2-1,NA,11,TRBV30,NA
TGTGCCAGTAGAGCTAGGACAGGGGTGTGGGAGACCCAGTACTTC,CASRARTGVWETQYF,TRBJ2-5,NA,15,TRBV19,TRBD1
TGCAGCGTGGGGACAAACCAAGAGACCCAGTACTTC,CSVGTNQETQYF,TRBJ2-5,NA,12,TRBV29-1,NA
TGTGCCAGCTCACCAAGGACAGACACTGAAGCTTTCTTT,CASSPRTDTEAFF,TRBJ1-1,NA,13,TRBV18,NA
TGTGCCAGCAGCTTAGCGGGACAGGTTGAAGAGTATTTT,CASSLAGQVEEYF,TRBJ2-3,NA,13,TRBV7-2,TRBD1
TGTGCCACCAGTGATTCGAGGGGGGGCTATGGCTACACCTTC,CATSDSRGGYGYTF,TRBJ1-2,NA,14,TRBV24-1,NA
TGTGCCAGCTCACCACCAGAGGGCGCAGGACAGCCCCAGCATTTT,CASSPPEGAGQPQHF,TRBJ1-5,NA,15,TRBV18,NA
TGTGCCAGCAGCTTTTGGGCTAGCGGGGGGGCTGGGGCCAACGTCCTGACTTTC,CASSFWASGGAGANVLTF,TRBJ2-6,NA,18,TRBV5-4,TRBD2
TGTGCCAGCAGTGAATTCGAGGATTACACAGATACGCAGTATTTT,CASSEFEDYTDTQYF,TRBJ2-3,NA,15,TRBV25-1,NA
TGTGCCAGCAGTCCACGCGGTTCGGGCTACGAGCAGTACTTC,CASSPRGSGYEQYF,TRBJ2-7,few,14,TRBV6-6,NA
TGCAGCGTTGCTGCGGGCATGACCTACGAGCAGTACTTC,CSVAAGMTYEQYF,TRBJ2-7,NA,13,TRBV29-1,NA
TGTGCCAGTAGCCTAACAGGGCTGGGCTACGAGCAGTACTTC,CASSLTGLGYEQYF,TRBJ2-7,NA,14,TRBV19,NA
TGTGCCAGCAGTGATGGGTGGTTCGGGGGGGCCCACACCGGGGAGCTGTTTTTT,CASSDGWFGGAHTGELFF,TRBJ2-2,NA,18,TRBV2,TRBD2
TGCGCCAGCAGCCACCCGGACAGGGGGCAGGGTGGGACCTTC,CASSHPDRGQGGTF,TRBJ1-2,NA,14,TRBV4-1,TRBD1
TGCGCCAGCAGCTTCCAGGCCCGCTATAGTGGGGCCAACGTCCTGACTTTC,CASSFQARYSGANVLTF,TRBJ2-6,NA,17,TRBV5-1,NA
TGTGCCAGTAGTACGACAGGGCTCAGCGAGCAGTACTTC,CASSTTGLSEQYF,TRBJ2-7,NA,13,TRBV19,TRBD1
TGCGCCAGCAGCTTGGGACCCCAGGGGGCATCGGCCGGGGAGCTGTTTTTT,CASSLGPQGASAGELFF,TRBJ2-2,NA,17,TRBV5-1,TRBD1
TGTGCCAGCAGTGAAGGCGGCACCTTATACGAGCAGTACTTC,CASSEGGTLYEQYF,TRBJ2-7,NA,14,TRBV6-1,NA
TGCGCCAGCAGCCAACCGGGACAGGGATCGGCCCAGTACTTC,CASSQPGQGSAQYF,TRBJ2-5,NA,14,TRBV4-1,TRBD1
TGTGCCAGCAGCTCCTATAGCGGGGGACGACTCAATGAGCAGTTCTTC,CASSSYSGGRLNEQFF,TRBJ2-1,NA,16,TRBV11-1,TRBD2
TGTGCCAGCAGCGACACTAGCGGGGTCACAGATACGCAGTATTTT,CASSDTSGVTDTQYF,TRBJ2-3,NA,15,TRBV9,TRBD2
TGTGCCAGCAGTTACACTGGGCGGGGGGGCCAAGAGACCCAGTACTTC,CASSYTGRGGQETQYF,TRBJ2-5,NA,16,TRBV6-5,TRBD2
TGTGCCTGGATGACAGGGAATCTCGACCCGAGTTATGGCTACACCTTC,CAWMTGNLDPSYGYTF,TRBJ1-2,NA,16,TRBV30,TRBD1
TGCAGCGTCCAGCTAGCTCGCGAGCAGTACTTC,CSVQLAREQYF,TRBJ2-7,NA,11,TRBV29-1,NA
TGTGCCAGCAGCTTGGGCGGACAGGGGAGCACAGCCCAGCATTTT,CASSLGGQGSTAQHF,TRBJ1-5,NA,15,TRBV5-6,TRBD1
TGTGCCAGCAGTGAGACAGGCCACTATGGCTACACCTTC,CASSETGHYGYTF,TRBJ1-2,NA,13,TRBV2,NA
TGTGCCAGCAGTTACTCGGGGACTAGCACAGATACGCAGTATTTT,CASSYSGTSTDTQYF,TRBJ2-3,NA,15,TRBV6-5,NA
TGTGCCAGCAGCTTAAGCGGGGGGGTTCTCGAGACCCAGTACTTC,CASSLSGGVLETQYF,TRBJ2-5,NA,15,TRBV7-3,TRBD2
TGCGCCAGCAGCTCGCAACCGGGACAGGGGAATTCACCCCTCCACTTT,CASSSQPGQGNSPLHF,TRBJ1-6,few,16,TRBV5-1,TRBD1
TGCGCCAGCAGCGACACCGGACAGGGGGCGGCCGGGGAGCTGTTTTTT,CASSDTGQGAAGELFF,TRBJ2-2,NA,16,TRBV5-1,TRBD1
TGTGCCAGCAGCTTTTCTAGTCTCCGAGGACAGGGTGCTACCTACGAGCAGTACTTC,CASSFSSLRGQGATYEQYF,TRBJ2-7,few,19,TRBV7-2,TRBD1
TGCGCCAGCTACCCAAATGGGGACAGGGTGTCCGAGCAGTACTTC,CASYPNGDRVSEQYF,TRBJ2-7,NA,15,TRBV5-1,TRBD1
TGTGCCATCAGTGGTACTGCTGGAAACACCATATATTTT,CAISGTAGNTIYF,TRBJ1-3,NA,13,TRBV10-3,NA
TGTGCCAGCAGTCAAACTTACAGGGAAGAGGAGACCCAGTACTTC,CASSQTYREEETQYF,TRBJ2-5,once,15,TRBV27,NA
TGTGCCAGCAGTGAATTCGGAGCGGGGGGGCCCGGAGAGACCCAGTACTTC,CASSEFGAGGPGETQYF,TRBJ2-5,few,17,TRBV25-1,TRBD2